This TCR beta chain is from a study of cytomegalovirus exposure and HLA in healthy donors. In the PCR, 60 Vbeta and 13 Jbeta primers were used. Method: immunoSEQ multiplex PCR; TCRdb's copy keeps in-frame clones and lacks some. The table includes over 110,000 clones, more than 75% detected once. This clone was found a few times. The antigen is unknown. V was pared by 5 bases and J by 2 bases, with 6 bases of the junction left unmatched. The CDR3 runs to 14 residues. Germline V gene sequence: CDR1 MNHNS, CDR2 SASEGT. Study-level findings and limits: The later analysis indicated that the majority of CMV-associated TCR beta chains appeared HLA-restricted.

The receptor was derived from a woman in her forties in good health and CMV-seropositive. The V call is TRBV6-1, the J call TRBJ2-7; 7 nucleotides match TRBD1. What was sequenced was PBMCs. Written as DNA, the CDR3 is TGTGCCAGCAGTCCGACAGGGACAGCCTACGAGCAGTACTTC. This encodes CASSPTGTAYEQYF.